Below, 20 T cell receptor beta chains from the same sample are listed, as sequenced in a study of T-cell memory formation after mild COVID-19. TCRdb re-derived calls from the 5' RACE reads in MiXCR, one entry per CDR3 protein. The data hold approximately 580,000 distinct CDR3 sequences, with about a fifth observed a single time. Sequencing input: PBMCs or a T cell subset sorted from them (not recorded which). The receptors derive from an adult woman who had mild COVID-19 (a few samples of this study predate the infection). Cell type and time point are not known.

In this sample, this clonotype turned up a few times. The J gene is TRBJ2-1, the V gene TRBV29-1; 7 nucleotides match TRBD2. CDR1 and CDR2 from the germline V gene are SQVTM and ANQGSEA. The CDR3 is 14 residues long. After removal of 3 bases from V and 2 bases from J, the junction contained 4 bases not matched to a gene. Here the CDR3 reads CSVDASGAYNEQFF. CDR3 in DNA: TGCAGCGTTGATGCCAGCGGGGCCTACAATGAGCAGTTCTTC.

The chain combines TRBV7-9 with TRBJ1-1; TRBD1 aligns across 7 bases. The CDR3 is 15 amino acids. Germline V gene lookup returns CDR1 SEHNR and CDR2 FQNEAQ (reference sequence). V was pared by 5 bases and J by 6 bases, with 12 bases of the junction left unmatched. The CDR3, as DNA: TGTGCCAGCAGCCCGAAGCTAAGACAGGGATCTGAAGCTTTCTTT. Translated: CASSPKLRQGSEAFF.

In this sample, this clonotype turned up many times. The chain has TRBV19 and TRBJ1-5, with a possible D match to TRBD1 (6 bases). V lost 3 bases to trimming and J lost 0 bases, with 15 bases between them. This CDR3 region has 17 residues. Germline V CDR1 and CDR2: LNHDA, SQIVND (reference sequence). The CDR3 is CASSIRGTFYSNQPQHF. In nucleotides, the CDR3 is TGTGCCAGTAGTATTAGGGGGACCTTTTATAGCAATCAGCCCCAGCATTTT.

This clonotype was counted between two and nine times. The V and J genes are TRBV4-1 and TRBJ2-4, with D tentatively TRBD1 or TRBD2 (7 bases each). CDR1 is MGHRA and CDR2 is YSYEKL in the germline V gene. Trimming removed 0 bases at V and 7 bases at J, with 10 bases between. The CDR3 is 14 residues long. The CDR3 DNA reads TGCGCCAGCAGCCAAGACAGGGGGGGGAACATTCAGTACTTC. It encodes CASSQDRGGNIQYF.

This clonotype was observed a few times. This sequence joins TRBV3-1 and TRBJ2-7; D is undetermined. The CDR3 totals 15 residues. Between the trimmed V and J ends, which lost 1 base and 5 bases, there was a span of 15 bases. Germline-derived CDR1 and CDR2 are LGHDT and YNNKEL (reference sequence). DNA for the CDR3: TGTGCCAGCAGCCAAGTACATAACACATTCGACGAGCAGTACTTC. Translating it yields CASSQVHNTFDEQYF.

The V and J genes are TRBV11-2 and TRBJ1-2; D is perhaps TRBD1 (6 bases). Trimming pared 2 bases from V and 9 bases from J, leaving 10 bases between. The CDR3 sequence is 12 residues long. Germline CDR1 reads SGHAT; CDR2 reads FQNNGV. The CDR3 DNA sequence: TGTGCCAGCAGCTTATACAGGGATAGCTACACCTTC. Amino acid sequence: CASSLYRDSYTF. Full variable domain (rest looked up from reference TRBV11-2 and TRBJ1-2): EAGVAQSPRYKIIEKRQSVAFWCNPISGHATLYWYQQILGQGPKLLIQFQNNGVVDDSQLPKDRFSAERLKGVDSTLKIQPAKLEDSAVYLCASSLYRDSYTFGSGTRLTVV.

The chain has TRBV6-1 and TRBJ1-3, with D unclear. The V end was cut by 3 bases, the J end by 4 bases, with 13 bases between. Germline CDR1 reads MNHNS; CDR2 reads SASEGT. CDR3 size: 15 residues. CDR3 nucleotide sequence: TGTGCCAGCAGTGATGAGGGAACATCGGGAAACACCATATATTTT. Its protein is CASSDEGTSGNTIYF.

The V and J genes are TRBV29-1 and TRBJ2-3; 8 positions agree with TRBD1. The CDR3 spans 14 residues. The germline V gene encodes CDR1 SQVTM and CDR2 ANQGSEA. V shed 3 bases, J shed 4 bases, and the junction held 6 bases outside the gene matches. As DNA, the CDR3 is TGCAGCGTTGAGAGGACAGGGTTTGCAGATACGCAGTATTTT. Translation gives CSVERTGFADTQYF.

DNA of the CDR3: TGTGCCAGCAGCCAGCTAGCGGGAGAAACCTACAATGAGCAGTTCTTC. It translates to CASSQLAGETYNEQFF. This chain joins TRBV7-9 and TRBJ2-1, with 10 positions matching TRBD2. This CDR3 has 16 residues. Per the germline V gene, CDR1 is SEHNR and CDR2 is FQNEAQ (reference sequence). The J segment lost 2 bases and the V segment lost 5 bases, leaving 6 bases of the junction unmatched.

This clonotype has only a few counts. The chain couples TRBV13 to TRBJ2-7; D uncertain. The CDR3 spans 13 residues. The germline V and J ends were trimmed by 3 bases and 7 bases, with 13 bases remaining between them. Germline V CDR1 and CDR2: PRHDT, FYEKMQ (reference sequence). CDR3 region: CASSFETGWEQYF. The DNA for the CDR3 is TGTGCCAGCAGCTTCGAGACTGGTTGGGAGCAGTACTTC.

This chain connects TRBV27 to TRBJ1-1; D perhaps matches TRBD1 (6 bases). Trimming removed 5 bases at V and 1 base at J, with 11 bases between. There are 14 residues in the CDR3. Germline lookup yields CDR1 MNHEY and CDR2 SMNVEV (reference sequence). CDR3 in DNA: TGTGCCAGCAGTCACCCCAGGGGGAACACTGAAGCTTTCTTT. Encoded protein: CASSHPRGNTEAFF.

The chain employs TRBV12-3 or TRBV12-4 and TRBJ2-7, with 8 bases fitting TRBD2. Trimming cost V 7 bases and J 1 base; bases outside gene matches: 6. The CDR3 length is 14 residues. The CDR3 DNA reads as TGTGCCAGCACTCCGGGACTAGGGTCCTACGAGCAGTACTTC. Translated: CASTPGLGSYEQYF.

This clonotype came up a few times. CDR3 region: CSVRYTGANEKLFF. CDR3 sequence (DNA): TGCAGCGTTCGGTACACAGGGGCTAATGAAAAACTGTTTTTT. V usage is TRBV29-1 and J usage is TRBJ1-4, with TRBD1 matching over 7 bases. The CDR3 has 14 amino acids. J lost 3 bases, V lost 5 bases, and 6 bases had no gene match. CDR1 and CDR2 (germline): SQVTM, ANQGSEA.

The chain employs TRBV9 and TRBJ2-1; D is ambiguous. This CDR3 has 15 residues. Germline CDR1 is SGDLS and CDR2 is YYNGEE. V was pared by 3 bases and J by 0 bases, with 10 bases between. The chain's CDR3 is CASSALGNSYNEQFF. The CDR3 nucleotides are TGTGCCAGCAGCGCGTTGGGGAACTCCTACAATGAGCAGTTCTTC.

The V call is TRBV21-1, the J call TRBJ2-3; no DNA check was done on the table's D call, TRBD1. TRBV21-1 is noted as a pseudogene. This CDR3 comprises 16 residues. The CDR3 protein is CARLPGQGLITDTQYF. The CDR3 DNA follows: TGTGCCAGGCTACCGGGACAGGGGTTGATCACAGATACGCAGTATTTT.

This clonotype was seen only a few times. The chain combines TRBV9 with TRBJ1-2; TRBD1 agrees at 8 bases. Germline assignment: CDR1 SGDLS and CDR2 YYNGEE. This CDR3 has 14 residues. Trimming cost V 2 bases and J 6 bases; bases outside gene matches: 6. The CDR3 loop is CASSVTDRGDGYTF. CDR3 bases: TGTGCCAGCAGCGTGACTGACAGGGGAGATGGCTACACCTTC.

This chain links TRBV12-3 or TRBV12-4 with TRBJ2-1; TRBD1 or TRBD2 may be the D gene (5 bases each). The CDR3 runs 14 residues. Trimming left V 7 bases short and J 6 bases short, with 16 bases between. CDR3 region: CASTRWDRGNEQFF. For the CDR3, the DNA is TGTGCCAGCACTCGGTGGGACCGCGGCAATGAGCAGTTCTTC.

This clonotype occurred a few times. This CDR3 reads CASSLVLNTGELFF. CDR3 nucleotide sequence: TGTGCCAGTTCCTTGGTACTGAACACCGGGGAGCTGTTTTTT. V usage is TRBV6-2 or TRBV6-3 and J usage is TRBJ2-2; D ambiguous. The CDR3 is 14 amino acids. Germline V gene sequence: CDR1 MNHEY, CDR2 SVGEGT. Trimming stripped 9 bases from V and 1 base from J, with 12 bases between.

The rearrangement links TRBV15 to TRBJ1-5, with TRBD1 as a possible D gene (5 bases). CDR3 size: 13 residues. Per germline, CDR1 LNHNV and CDR2 YYDKDF (reference sequence). The V and J ends lost 6 bases and 11 bases respectively, with 17 bases between them. The CDR3 sequence is CATRPGQSLSQHF. The CDR3 DNA reads TGTGCCACCAGACCTGGACAATCGTTATCCCAGCATTTT.

The genes are TRBV20-1 and TRBJ2-2; TRBD1 is a possible D gene (8 bases). The V gene lost 0 bases and the J gene lost 3 bases, with 20 bases spanning the gap. Per germline, CDR1 DFQATT and CDR2 SNEGSKA (reference sequence). The CDR3 totals 18 residues. The CDR3 reads CSARDPAGQAGDTGELFF. The CDR3 DNA is TGCAGTGCTAGAGATCCAGCGGGACAGGCCGGGGACACCGGGGAGCTGTTTTTT.